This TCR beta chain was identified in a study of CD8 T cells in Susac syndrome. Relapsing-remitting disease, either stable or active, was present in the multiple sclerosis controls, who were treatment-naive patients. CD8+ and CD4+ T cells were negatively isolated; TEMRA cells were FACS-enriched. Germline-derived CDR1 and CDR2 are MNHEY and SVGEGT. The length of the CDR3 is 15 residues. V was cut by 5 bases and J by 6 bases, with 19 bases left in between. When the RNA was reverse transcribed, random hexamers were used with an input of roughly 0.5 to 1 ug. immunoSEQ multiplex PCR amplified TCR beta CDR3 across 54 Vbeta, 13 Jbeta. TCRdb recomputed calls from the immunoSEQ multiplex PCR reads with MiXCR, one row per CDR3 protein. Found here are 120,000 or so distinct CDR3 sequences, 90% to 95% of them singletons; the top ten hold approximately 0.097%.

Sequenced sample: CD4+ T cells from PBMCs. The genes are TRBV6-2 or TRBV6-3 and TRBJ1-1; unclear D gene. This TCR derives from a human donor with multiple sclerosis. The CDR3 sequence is CASSRRAGPRAEAFF. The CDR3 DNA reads TGTGCCAGCAGTCGACGGGCCGGACCTCGGGCTGAAGCTTTCTTT.